The TCR beta chain described here comes from a study of CD8 T cells in Susac syndrome. This CDR3 contains 14 residues. V lost 6 bases, J lost 5 bases, and 19 bases lay in between. CDR1 is SQVTM and CDR2 is ANQGSEA in the germline V gene. Random hexamers served to reverse transcribe roughly 0.5 to 1 ug RNA. Amplification of TCR beta CDR3 by immunoSEQ multiplex PCR spanned 54 Vbeta and 13 Jbeta. TCRdb recomputed calls from the immunoSEQ multiplex PCR reads with MiXCR, one row per CDR3 protein. Of tens of thousands of distinct CDR3 sequences in the sample, 85% to 95% were seen once. Specimen: CD8+ T cells from PBMCs. The sequence was collected from a human donor with Susac syndrome. This sequence joins TRBV29-1 and TRBJ1-1; D is unclear. CDR3 sequence: CSVDGSSLRTEAFF. CDR3 in DNA: TGCAGCGTCGACGGGAGCAGTCTAAGGACTGAAGCTTTCTTT.